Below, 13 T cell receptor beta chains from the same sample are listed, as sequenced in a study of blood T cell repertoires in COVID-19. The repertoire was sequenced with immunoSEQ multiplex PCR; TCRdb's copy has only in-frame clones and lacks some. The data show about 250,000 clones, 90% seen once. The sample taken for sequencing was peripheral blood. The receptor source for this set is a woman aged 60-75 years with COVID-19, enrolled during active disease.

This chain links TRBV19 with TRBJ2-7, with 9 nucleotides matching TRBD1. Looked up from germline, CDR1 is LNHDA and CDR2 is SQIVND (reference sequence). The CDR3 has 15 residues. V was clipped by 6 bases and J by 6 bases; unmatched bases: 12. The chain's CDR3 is CASSPLPGQGAEQYF. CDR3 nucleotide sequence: TGTGCCAGTAGCCCGTTACCGGGACAGGGTGCCGAGCAGTACTTC.

The CDR3, as DNA: TGTGCCAGCAGCACTGAGCGGGGGGACGAGCAGTACTTC. Amino acid sequence: CASSTERGDEQYF. The gene calls are TRBV3-1 (or the pseudogene TRBV3-2) and TRBJ2-7; 9 nucleotides agree with TRBD2. Germline CDR1 and CDR2: LGHDT and YNNKEL (reference sequence). The junction had 4 bases not matched to a gene; V was cut back by 5 bases and J by 5 bases. CDR3 size: 13 residues.

The DNA for the CDR3 is TGTGCCAGCAGCTACACAGGGACTAGGACTTACAATGAGCAGTTCTTC. Encoded protein: CASSYTGTRTYNEQFF. This sequence joins TRBV7-3 and TRBJ2-1; 8 nucleotides align to TRBD2. The germline CDR1 and CDR2 sequences are SGHTA and FQGTGA. J lost 4 bases, V lost 4 bases, and 9 bases had no gene match. The CDR3 is made up of 16 amino acids.

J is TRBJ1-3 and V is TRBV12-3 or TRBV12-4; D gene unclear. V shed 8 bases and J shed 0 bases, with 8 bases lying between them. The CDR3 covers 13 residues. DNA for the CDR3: TGTGCCAGCCCACTGAGCTCTGGAAACACCATATATTTT. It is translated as CASPLSSGNTIYF.

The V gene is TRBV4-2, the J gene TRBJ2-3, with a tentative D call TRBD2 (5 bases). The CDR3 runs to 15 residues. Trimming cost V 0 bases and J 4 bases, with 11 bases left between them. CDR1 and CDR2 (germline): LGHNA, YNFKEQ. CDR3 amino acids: CASSQDKRSSDTQYF. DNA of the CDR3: TGTGCCAGCAGCCAAGATAAGCGGAGCTCAGATACGCAGTATTTT.

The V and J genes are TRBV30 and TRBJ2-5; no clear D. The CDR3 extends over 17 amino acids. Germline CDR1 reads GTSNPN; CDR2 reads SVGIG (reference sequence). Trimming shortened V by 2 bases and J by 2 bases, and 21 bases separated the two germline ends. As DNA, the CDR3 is TGTGCCTGGAGTCTCCCCTTCCCCAGGAATTTTCAAGAGACCCAGTACTTC. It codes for CAWSLPFPRNFQETQYF.

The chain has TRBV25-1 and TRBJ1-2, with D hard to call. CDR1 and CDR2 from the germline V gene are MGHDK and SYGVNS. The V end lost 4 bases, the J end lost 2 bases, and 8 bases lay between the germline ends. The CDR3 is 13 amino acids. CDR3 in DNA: TGTGCCAGCAGTGTAACCCTAAACTATGGCTACACCTTC. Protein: CASSVTLNYGYTF.

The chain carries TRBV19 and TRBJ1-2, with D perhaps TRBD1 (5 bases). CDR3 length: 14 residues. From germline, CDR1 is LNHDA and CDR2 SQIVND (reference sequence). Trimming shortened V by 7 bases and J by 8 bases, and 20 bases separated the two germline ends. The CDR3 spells CASTPRGPEWGYTF. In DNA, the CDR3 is TGTGCCAGTACCCCAAGGGGCCCAGAGTGGGGCTACACCTTC.

This CDR3 reads CASSTGTIDYEQYF. For the CDR3, the DNA is TGCGCCAGCAGCACCGGGACTATCGACTACGAGCAGTACTTC. J is TRBJ2-7 and V is TRBV5-1, with TRBD2 identical over 7 bases. The J segment lost 3 bases and the V segment lost 4 bases, leaving 7 bases of the junction unmatched. CDR3 size: 14 residues. The germline CDR1 and CDR2 sequences are SGHRS and YFSETQ.

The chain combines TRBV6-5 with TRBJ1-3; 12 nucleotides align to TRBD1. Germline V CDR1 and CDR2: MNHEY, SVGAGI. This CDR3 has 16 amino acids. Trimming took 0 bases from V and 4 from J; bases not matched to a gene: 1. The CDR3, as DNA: TGTGCCAGCAGTTACTCGGGACAGGGGGCGGGAAACACCATATATTTT. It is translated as CASSYSGQGAGNTIYF.

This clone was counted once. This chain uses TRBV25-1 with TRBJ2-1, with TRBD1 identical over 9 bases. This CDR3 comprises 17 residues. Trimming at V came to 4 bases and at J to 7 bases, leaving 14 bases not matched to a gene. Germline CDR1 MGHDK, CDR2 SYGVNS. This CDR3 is CASSGPKTGTGSNEQFF. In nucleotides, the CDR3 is TGTGCCAGCAGTGGACCCAAGACCGGGACAGGGAGTAATGAGCAGTTCTTC. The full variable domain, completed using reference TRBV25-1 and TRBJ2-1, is EADIYQTPRYLVIGTGKKITLECSQTMGHDKMYWYQQDPGMELHLIHYSYGVNSTEKGDLSSESTVSRIRTEHFPLTLESARPSHTSQYLCASSGPKTGTGSNEQFFGPGTRLTVL.

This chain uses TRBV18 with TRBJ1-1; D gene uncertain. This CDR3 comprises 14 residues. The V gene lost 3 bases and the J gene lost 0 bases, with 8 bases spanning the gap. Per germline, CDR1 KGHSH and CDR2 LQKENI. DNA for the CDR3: TGTGCCAGCTCACCCGAGCTTCTGAACACTGAAGCTTTCTTT. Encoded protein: CASSPELLNTEAFF.

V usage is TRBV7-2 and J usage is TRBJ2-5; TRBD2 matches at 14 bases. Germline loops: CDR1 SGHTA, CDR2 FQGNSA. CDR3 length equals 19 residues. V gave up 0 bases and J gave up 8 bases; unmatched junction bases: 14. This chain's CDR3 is CASSLAVIGLAGGRRTQYF. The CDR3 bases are TGTGCCAGCAGCTTAGCGGTTATCGGACTAGCGGGGGGTAGGAGAACCCAGTACTTC.